This TCR beta chain derives from a study of blood T cell repertoires in COVID-19. About the study: Collection of acute and convalescent COVID-19 samples took place in the United States, Italy and Spain. From T cells, B-cell-depleted T cells, or PBMCs came the material, which was cDNA or gDNA.

TCRdb's table, derived via immunoSEQ multiplex PCR, lists solely in-frame clones and lacks some. The sample carries about 160,000 clones, about 86% recorded once. Seattle-derived patients entered the study during active infection and were followed longitudinally. V lost 6 bases to trimming and J lost 5 bases, with 11 bases between them. This CDR3 has 12 residues. Germline CDR1 and CDR2: SGHRS and YFSETQ. V is TRBV5-1 and J is TRBJ1-1; the D is unclear. The sequence was obtained from a woman aged 65 to 85 with COVID-19, enrolled during active disease. Material: peripheral blood. In DNA, the CDR3 is TGCGCCAGCAAACTGGAGGGAACTGAAGCTTTCTTT. It is translated as CASKLEGTEAFF.